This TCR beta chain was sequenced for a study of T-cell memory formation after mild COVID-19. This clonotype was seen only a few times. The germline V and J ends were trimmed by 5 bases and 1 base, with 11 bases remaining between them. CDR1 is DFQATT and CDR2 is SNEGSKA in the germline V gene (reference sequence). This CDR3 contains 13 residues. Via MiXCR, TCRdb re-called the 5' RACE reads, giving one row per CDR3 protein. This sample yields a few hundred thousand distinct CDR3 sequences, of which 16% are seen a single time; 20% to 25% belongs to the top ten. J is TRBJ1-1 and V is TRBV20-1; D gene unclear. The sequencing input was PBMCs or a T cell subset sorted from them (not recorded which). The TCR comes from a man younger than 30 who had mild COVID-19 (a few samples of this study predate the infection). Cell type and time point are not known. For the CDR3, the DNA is TGCAGTGCTGGGCCACGGGAGAACACTGAAGCTTTCTTT. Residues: CSAGPRENTEAFF.